This T cell receptor (beta chain) was identified during a study of PD-L1 blockade in urothelial cancer. The protocol was immunoSEQ multiplex PCR, while the TCRdb copy is restricted to in-frame clones and leaves out a portion. Of 40,000 to 50,000 clones in the sample, around 84% were seen once. The CDR3 has 15 residues. J lost 7 bases, V lost 0 bases, and 7 bases had no gene match. In germline, CDR1 is SGHAT, CDR2 FQNNGV. The time point was: pretreatment peripheral blood. This clone is a singleton in its sample. The sequence derives from a man aged 65 to 85 with urothelial cancer. The sequencing used PBMCs, collected around atezolizumab (anti-PD-L1) treatment. The chain uses TRBV11-2 and TRBJ2-5; 8 positions match TRBD2. In nucleotides, the CDR3 is TGTGCCAGCAGCTTAGAAGGAGCGGGGGTCGTGACCCAGTACTTC. It specifies CASSLEGAGVVTQYF. The variable domain in full, with the rest retrieved from reference TRBV11-2 and TRBJ2-5, is EAGVAQSPRYKIIEKRQSVAFWCNPISGHATLYWYQQILGQGPKLLIQFQNNGVVDDSQLPKDRFSAERLKGVDSTLKIQPAKLEDSAVYLCASSLEGAGVVTQYFGPGTRLLVL.